The T cell receptor (beta chain) described here comes from a study of CD8 T cells in Susac syndrome. The germline V gene encodes CDR1 MNHNS and CDR2 SASEGT. The CDR3 is 13 amino acids. Deletions cut 3 bases from V and 1 base from J, with 7 bases between. Reverse transcription of about 0.5 to 1 ug RNA used random hexamers. TCRdb re-called the immunoSEQ multiplex PCR reads through MiXCR, storing one row per CDR3 protein. The table records a few hundred thousand distinct CDR3 sequences, 92% of them present only once. In blood CD8+ and CD4+ T cells, TCR beta underwent sequencing. The J gene is TRBJ2-7, the V gene TRBV6-1; no reliable D call. The TCR was taken from a human donor with multiple sclerosis. The material sequenced was CD8+ T cells from PBMCs. The DNA for the CDR3 is TGTGCCAGCAGTGACCTGTTTTCCTACGAGCAGTACTTC. Translated: CASSDLFSYEQYF.